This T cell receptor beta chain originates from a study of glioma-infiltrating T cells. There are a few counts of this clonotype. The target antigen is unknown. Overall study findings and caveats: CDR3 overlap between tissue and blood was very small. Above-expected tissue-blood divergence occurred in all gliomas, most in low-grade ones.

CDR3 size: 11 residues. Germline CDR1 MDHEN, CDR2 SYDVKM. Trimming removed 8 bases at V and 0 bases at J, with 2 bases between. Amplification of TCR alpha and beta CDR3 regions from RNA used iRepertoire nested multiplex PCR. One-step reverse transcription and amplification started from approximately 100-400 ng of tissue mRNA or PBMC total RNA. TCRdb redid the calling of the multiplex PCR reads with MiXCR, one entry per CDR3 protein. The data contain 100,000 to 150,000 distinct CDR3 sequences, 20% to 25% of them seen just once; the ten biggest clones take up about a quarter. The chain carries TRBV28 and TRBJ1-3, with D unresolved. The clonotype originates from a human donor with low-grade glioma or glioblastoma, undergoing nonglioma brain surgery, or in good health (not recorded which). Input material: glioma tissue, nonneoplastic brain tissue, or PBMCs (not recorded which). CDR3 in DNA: TGTGCCAGCGACTCTGGAAACACCATATATTTT. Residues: CASDSGNTIYF.